Listed below are T cell receptor beta chains from one sample, sequenced in a study of OX40 agonist ivuxolimab in advanced cancers. Libraries were prepared by immunoSEQ multiplex PCR; TCRdb keeps only in-frame clonotypes and omits some of them. Seen here are some 63,000 clones, roughly 89% observed once, and the top ten hold roughly 30%. The sample here was CD4+ or CD8+ T cells sorted from blood, taken in a trial of the OX40 agonist ivuxolimab. These receptors originate from an adult with an advanced solid tumor such as melanoma, head and neck, liver or kidney cancer. Both conserved end residues are part of each CDR3. The D gene is left open where the match is weak. Part of the rows lack a size; the others show once, few, many or a class for expanded clones.

length: 14
size: -
D: -
J: TRBJ2-3
V: TRBV27
DNA: TGTGCCAGCAGTAGGACCGGGAAGGCAGATACGCAGTATTTT
CDR3: CASSRTGKADTQYF

length: 13
size: -
D: TRBD1
J: TRBJ1-1
V: TRBV27
DNA: TGTGCCAGCAGTACTCGGGACAGCCTAGAAGCTTTCTTT
CDR3: CASSTRDSLEAFF

length: 14
size: once
D: -
J: TRBJ1-6
V: TRBV25-1
DNA: TGTGCCAGCAGTGAAGGGCAGGTCCCTTCACCCCTCCACTTT
CDR3: CASSEGQVPSPLHF

length: 12
size: -
D: -
J: TRBJ2-7
V: TRBV6-6
DNA: TGTGCCAGCAGACCCGCCGGGAGCGAGCAGTACTTC
CDR3: CASRPAGSEQYF

length: 15
size: -
D: -
J: TRBJ2-7
V: TRBV30
DNA: TGTGCCTGGAGTGTCGACAGCGTCAGCTCCTACGAGCAGTACTTC
CDR3: CAWSVDSVSSYEQYF

length: 15
size: -
D: -
J: TRBJ1-4
V: TRBV7-2
DNA: TGTGCCAGCAGCTGGGCTGAGGGGGAAAATGAAAAACTGTTTTTT
CDR3: CASSWAEGENEKLFF

length: 16
size: -
D: -
J: TRBJ2-4
V: TRBV19
DNA: TGTGCCAGTAGTTTGGACAGATCGTCGGCCAAAAACATTCAGTACTTC
CDR3: CASSLDRSSAKNIQYF

length: 15
size: -
D: -
J: TRBJ2-2
V: TRBV7-9
DNA: TGTGCCAGCAGCCCCCCTTCCGGGCCCACCGGGGAGCTGTTTTTT
CDR3: CASSPPSGPTGELFF

length: 15
size: -
D: -
J: TRBJ2-3
V: TRBV9
DNA: TGTGCCAGCAGCGTAGAAGGAGTTTGGCCAGATACGCAGTATTTT
CDR3: CASSVEGVWPDTQYF

length: 14
size: -
D: TRBD1
J: TRBJ1-1
V: TRBV6-5
DNA: TGTGCCAGCAACCTTGGACAGGGTAGGGGTAAAGCTTTCTTT
CDR3: CASNLGQGRGKAFF

length: 13
size: -
D: -
J: TRBJ2-7
V: TRBV30
DNA: TGTGCCTGGGGACATAGAATTGGTCACGAGCAGTACTTC
CDR3: CAWGHRIGHEQYF